This is a list of T cell receptor beta chains from one sample in a study of shared clonotypes between healthy human individuals. Profiling relied on immunoSEQ multiplex PCR, and the TCRdb table lists in-frame clones only, not all of them. The sample lists a few million clones, roughly 90% occurring once. Sequenced: naive CD4+ T cells from PBMCs. The receptors shown here come from a man aged 18 to 30 in good health. Some clones in this sample may be carry-over from other donors' samples. The CDR3 runs from the conserved cysteine through the conserved F or W. The D gene is left open where the match is weak. For some rows the clone size is stated as once, few or many, or as a class when expanded; others skip it.

NA 14 TRBJ1-2 TRBV7-3 NA TGTGCCAGCAGCTTACTCCCCGGGGGCTATGGCTACACCTTC CASSLLPGGYGYTF
TRBD1 16 TRBJ1-3 TRBV7-2 NA TGTGCCAGCAGCCCCCACCGGGACAGGGTCGGAAACACCATATATTTT CASSPHRDRVGNTIYF
NA 14 TRBJ2-7 TRBV30 once TGTGCCTGGACCCTCCCGGGGGGCGGCTACGAGCAGTACTTC CAWTLPGGGYEQYF
TRBD2 15 TRBJ2-1 TRBV7-9 NA TGTGCCAGCAGCTTACTAGCGGGGGTTTACAATGAGCAGTTCTTC CASSLLAGVYNEQFF
NA 14 TRBJ2-7 TRBV19 NA TGTGCCAGCGGAGGACAGTTAGCGCCCTACGAGCAGTACTTC CASGGQLAPYEQYF
NA 12 TRBJ1-1 TRBV30 NA TGTGCCTGGAGTGAACAGGGCCTGCGAGCTTTCTTT CAWSEQGLRAFF
NA 16 TRBJ2-6 TRBV7-3 NA TGTGCCAGCAGCCCCAATGGGGGTATTGGGGCCAACGTCCTGACTTTC CASSPNGGIGANVLTF
TRBD2 17 TRBJ2-5 TRBV27 NA TGTGCCAGCAGCCCACGGACTAGCGGGGTTCCAAAAGAGACCCAGTACTTC CASSPRTSGVPKETQYF
NA 15 TRBJ1-1 TRBV5-4 NA TGTGCCAGCAGCAGCCCCGGGCAGACGGGCACTGAAGCTTTCTTT CASSSPGQTGTEAFF
TRBD1 13 TRBJ1-5 TRBV5-1 NA TGCGCCAGCAGCGTACAGGGGGCCCAGCCCCAGCATTTT CASSVQGAQPQHF
NA 12 TRBJ1-1 TRBV28 NA TGTGCCAGCAGTTCCTCCGGGGCCCCAGCTTTCTTT CASSSSGAPAFF
TRBD2 14 TRBJ2-1 TRBV28 NA TGTGCCGGGGCAGCGGGAGATGGATACAATGAGCAGTTCTTC CAGAAGDGYNEQFF
NA 15 TRBJ1-4 TRBV7-9 NA TGTGCCAGCAGCTCAATTGAGGGGGCTAATGAAAAACTGTTTTTT CASSSIEGANEKLFF
TRBD2 14 TRBJ2-3 TRBV2 NA TGTGCCAGCAGAGTCCAGCGGGAAATAGATACGCAGTATTTT CASRVQREIDTQYF
NA 13 TRBJ2-4 TRBV4-3 NA TGCGCCAGCAGCCAAGGGTCCGGGGGCATTCAGTACTTC CASSQGSGGIQYF
TRBD2 18 TRBJ2-1 TRBV2 NA TGTGCCAGCAGTGAAGCGATCTTCAGCGGGAGGGCCAGGGGTGAGCAGTTCTTC CASSEAIFSGRARGEQFF
NA 14 TRBJ2-2 TRBV7-9 NA TGTGCCACCGAACTAGTTGCGGGGACCGGGGAGCTGTTTTTT CATELVAGTGELFF
NA 13 TRBJ1-2 TRBV28 few TGTGCCAGCAGTTTATTGACAGACTATGGCTACACCTTC CASSLLTDYGYTF
NA 13 TRBJ1-2 TRBV2 NA TGTGCCAGCGCCCCCTCAGGGGTCTATGGCTACACCTTC CASAPSGVYGYTF
NA 13 TRBJ1-1 TRBV25-1 NA TGTGCCAGCAGTCTTACTAGCCTTTTTAAAGCTTTCTTT CASSLTSLFKAFF
NA 12 TRBJ2-7 TRBV29-1 NA TGCAGCGTTAGTCTGGGGTCCTACGAGCAGTACTTC CSVSLGSYEQYF
TRBD1 16 TRBJ1-5 TRBV2 NA TGTGCCAGCAGTGAAGTTACAGGGGGCGCAAATCAGCCCCAGCATTTT CASSEVTGGANQPQHF
TRBD1 14 TRBJ2-1 TRBV11-3 NA TGTGCCAGCAGCTTTGTGGGGACAGACAATGAGCAGTTCTTC CASSFVGTDNEQFF
TRBD1 13 TRBJ2-5 TRBV2 NA TGTGCCAGCAGAGGACAGGTTCAAGAGACCCAGTACTTC CASRGQVQETQYF
TRBD1 16 TRBJ1-1 TRBV27 NA TGTGCCAGCAGTTTGGACAGGGCCTTCATGAACACTGAAGCTTTCTTT CASSLDRAFMNTEAFF
TRBD1 18 TRBJ2-5 TRBV28 NA TGTGCCAGCAGTTTATCTGGGACAGGGACCCTCGTTCGAGAGACCCAGTACTTC CASSLSGTGTLVRETQYF
TRBD1 14 TRBJ1-2 TRBV6-5 NA TGTGCCAGCAGAAAGGACAGGGGGGACTATGGCTACACCTTC CASRKDRGDYGYTF
NA 15 TRBJ2-2 TRBV9 NA TGTGCCAGCGGGTCGGTGAGGCAAGTCACCGGGGAGCTGTTTTTT CASGSVRQVTGELFF
NA 14 TRBJ2-7 TRBV6-1 NA TGTGCCAGCAGTGAACAGACGTTCGGTGACGAGCAGTACTTC CASSEQTFGDEQYF
NA 16 TRBJ2-2 TRBV9 NA TGTGCCAGCAGCGCCCAAAGCAGGGATTCCACCGGGGAGCTGTTTTTT CASSAQSRDSTGELFF
NA 13 TRBJ2-5 TRBV9 NA TGTGCCAGCAGCGGCACGGTCAGAGAGACCCAGTACTTC CASSGTVRETQYF
NA 17 TRBJ2-2 TRBV4-2 NA TGTGCCAGCAGCCAAACTACCCGGGCGGCGAACACCGGGGAGCTGTTTTTT CASSQTTRAANTGELFF
TRBD2 17 TRBJ2-5 TRBV9 NA TGTGCCAGCAGCTCTCTACCGACTAGCGGGAGAAGAGAGACCCAGTACTTC CASSSLPTSGRRETQYF
TRBD2 15 TRBJ2-2 TRBV5-1 once TGCGCCAGCAGCTTATTAGCGGGAGCGGCCGGGGAGCTGTTTTTT CASSLLAGAAGELFF
NA 15 TRBJ1-1 TRBV15 NA TGTGCCACCAGCAGAGATCGGGTGGGGAACACTGAAGCTTTCTTT CATSRDRVGNTEAFF
NA 16 TRBJ1-4 TRBV14 NA TGTGCCAGCAGCCAGGAGCACAACACCTTTAATGAAAAACTGTTTTTT CASSQEHNTFNEKLFF
TRBD1 15 TRBJ2-6 TRBV7-3 NA TGTGCCAGCAGTCCTACAGGGGCTGGGGCCAACGTCCTGACTTTC CASSPTGAGANVLTF
NA 11 TRBJ2-3 TRBV20-1 NA TGCAGTGCCGGAGGGAGAGATACGCAGTATTTT CSAGGRDTQYF
NA 15 TRBJ2-2 TRBV7-2 NA TGTGCCAGCAGCGCCAGACGGAGGGTCCCCGGGGAGCTGTTTTTT CASSARRRVPGELFF
NA 11 TRBJ2-7 TRBV10-3 NA TGTGCCATCGGGGATATGCTCCAGCAGTACTTC CAIGDMLQQYF
NA 16 TRBJ2-1 TRBV5-1 NA TGCGCCAGCAGCTTGGCGGACGGGAACACCTACAATGAGCAGTTCTTC CASSLADGNTYNEQFF
TRBD2 14 TRBJ2-7 TRBV30 NA TGTGCCTGGAAGTGGGGACTAGCGGTTGGGGAGCAGTACTTC CAWKWGLAVGEQYF